This T cell receptor beta chain was found in a study of beta chain features in type 1 diabetes (dated by TCRdb to between 2018 and 2020). Looking at the study overall: Mean age, gender distribution, total cell number and subset yield were not different between patients and healthy donors. The study compared TCRB repertoires of sorted circulating CD4+ T cell subsets between recently diagnosed type 1 diabetes patients and matched healthy donors. Whereas all 30 or so donors provided naive and central memory subsets, regulatory and stem cell-like memory subsets were isolated from just 8 patients and roughly eight healthy donors. A total of 90 million to 130 million sorted cells were examined across all samples, and a strong correlation was observed between cell number per subset and RNA yield. Results and caveats for the whole study, not just this receptor: Naive, central memory and regulatory TCRB repertoires appeared more similar among patients than among healthy donors. Because cDNA was sequenced instead of genomic DNA, highly expressing activated cells could be over-represented, though the groups showed no difference in activation or CD3 levels. A moderate but significant shortening of TCRB CDR3 length was observed in type 1 diabetes patients in all four CD4+ subsets. PCR may preferentially amplify shorter templates, but because patient and control samples were amplified and corrected together, any resulting skew would affect both groups equally. Because the HLA sub-analyses included only small numbers of individuals, any influence of HLA type on TCRB rearrangement was left unresolved. Fewer insertions and more nucleotide deletions at VDJ recombination sites were observed in patients with type 1 diabetes, implying thymic rearrangement abnormalities.

Details on this clone: This receptor's antigen is unknown. No base quality values were provided; no much bigger clone lies one nucleotide off.

From cysteine to phenylalanine, the CDR3 is 15 amino acids long. Here the CDR3 DNA is all that survives: 45 bases in frame from base 1. CDR1 and CDR2 are read off the germline V gene (reference sequence) as GTSNPN and SVGIG. V is pruned by 0 bases and J by 4 bases, leaving 3 bases of the junction without a gene match. The entire amount of isolated RNA was reverse transcribed using the High Capacity cDNA Reverse Transcription Kit, so the sequenced TCRB transcripts were expressed ones. Naive, central memory and regulatory T cell samples underwent deep immunoSEQ sequencing, averaging about 3.3 million total reads per sample. After sorted cells were lysed in RLT buffer, RNA was extracted with DNase-treated RNeasy Micro or Mini kits, with the choice depending on cell number. To prevent cross-contamination, each cell subset was processed individually, whereas patient and healthy donor samples were processed jointly. The immunoSEQ multiplex PCR was used to amplify TCRB sequences from cDNA, generating 87-bp fragments that spanned the CDR3 region. Amplicons were sequenced on the Illumina HiSeq platform. In the original analysis: Synthetic template baselines were used to correct PCR bias computationally, reads within Hamming distance 2 were collapsed together, and singletons that could not be merged were discarded. By aligning reads against IMGT, V, D and J genes, CDR3 length, and insertions or deletions at six rearrangement sites were assigned. Within each subset, clonotype counts were normalized to sorted cell number, and only after that were true diversity and Gini coefficients computed with the tcR R package. The overlap coefficient, calculated on TCRB nucleotide sequences, was used to measure repertoire sharing. As a proxy for the pre-selection repertoire, out-of-frame TCRB sequences from naive cells were analyzed. In TCRdb, the immuneACCESS table is reduced to in-frame sequences with V and J assigned. These tables do not hold every clone; where another copy was compared, an unresolved V gene accounts for under half, and the others remain unexplained. The DNA was the basis for D and trimming; V, J and clone size are from that table. This sample is represented by roughly 250,000 clones; about 63% of them were singletons. The top ten clonotypes cover about 0.051% of the sample.

Each donor gave one peripheral blood draw, about 110 mL on average, collected into heparinised tubes. A BD FACSAria II was used to sort naive, central memory, regulatory and stem cell-like memory CD4+ T cells with a panel that included CD45RO, CCR7, CD25, CD127, CD95 and CD27. All sorted populations exceeded 95% purity. PBMCs were isolated immediately by Lymphoprep density gradient centrifugation and stained directly without culture. So that batch effects would be minimized, each experiment stained and sorted samples in pairs, pairing one healthy donor with one patient. The rearrangement joined TRBV30 to TRBJ2-1, with TRBD2 matching 10 junction bases. The sequenced material came from naive CD4+ T cells from blood. The cell subset or site label here, explained by the study, means: true naive CD4+ T cells. This TCR derives from a man aged 25 to 40 in good health. The nucleotides read TGTGCCTGGAGTGTAGGGACTAGCGAGTACAATGAGCAGTTCTTC. It translates as CAWSVGTSEYNEQFF. With the portions outside the CDR3 filled from the reference TRBV30 and TRBJ2-1 genes, the complete variable region becomes SQTIHQWPATLVQPVGSPLSLECTVEGTSNPNLYWYRQAAGRGLQLLFYSVGIGQISSEVPQNLSASRPQDRQFILSSKKLLLSDSGFYLCAWSVGTSEYNEQFFGPGTRLTVL.